Listed here are 11 T cell receptor beta chains from one sample, sequenced in a study of cytomegalovirus exposure and HLA in healthy donors. The PCR had 60 Vbeta and 13 Jbeta primers. Assay used: immunoSEQ multiplex PCR; TCRdb lists only in-frame clones, some missing. The table includes approximately 180,000 clones, more than 75% detected once. The material sequenced was PBMCs. The receptor source for this set is a woman between 18 and 29 years old in good health and CMV-seronegative.

This clone was observed a handful of times. The chain recombines TRBV6-5 with TRBJ2-7; possible D gene TRBD2, 6 bases. Germline V lookup: CDR1 MNHEY, CDR2 SVGAGI. V was pared by 0 bases and J by 1 base, with 10 bases between. This CDR3 is built from 15 residues. The CDR3 DNA reads TGTGCCAGCAGTTACTCGTCCCGGGGGTCCTACGAGCAGTACTTC. Protein: CASSYSSRGSYEQYF.

This CDR3 is CASTSIDETTGLESPLHF. The CDR3 DNA reads TGTGCCAGCACCTCGATTGACGAAACTACAGGATTGGAGTCACCCCTCCACTTT. The chain links TRBV5-8 to TRBJ1-6; the D gene is possibly TRBD1 (5 bases). CDR1 and CDR2 (germline): SGHTS, YDEGEE. The ends were cut back, 6 bases at V and 10 bases at J, with 29 bases in the middle. The CDR3 totals 18 residues.

This chain joins TRBV5-1 and TRBJ1-4, with D unresolved. Trimming removed 0 bases at V and 0 bases at J, with 9 bases between. This CDR3 region has 16 residues. CDR1 and CDR2 (germline): SGHRS, YFSETQ. The CDR3: CASSLGSLATNEKLFF. The CDR3 coding sequence is TGCGCCAGCAGCTTGGGCAGCCTAGCAACTAATGAAAAACTGTTTTTT.

This sequence joins TRBV4-2 and TRBJ2-7; 16 bases fit TRBD2. Germline V lookup: CDR1 LGHNA, CDR2 YNFKEQ. CDR3 length equals 19 residues. Unmatched junction bases numbered 9, after V lost 4 bases and J lost 0 bases. In nucleotides, the CDR3 is TGTGCCAGCAGCCCTTCCTGGGGGACTAGCGGGGGGGCCTCCTACGAGCAGTACTTC. Encoded protein: CASSPSWGTSGGASYEQYF.

This chain connects TRBV28 to TRBJ1-5; 11 bases agree with TRBD1. The CDR3 contains 16 residues. The germline V gene encodes CDR1 MDHEN and CDR2 SYDVKM. V shed 3 bases and J 4 bases; nucleotides not matched to a gene: 5. CDR3 nucleotide sequence: TGTGCCAGCAGTTTGGGGACAGGGGGAGGTAATCAGCCCCAGCATTTT. Translated: CASSLGTGGGNQPQHF.

The chain couples TRBV7-9 to TRBJ1-1; the D is unclear. The CDR3 length is 12 residues. Trimming took 1 base from V and 12 from J, leaving 12 bases between them. Germline V gene data show CDR1 as SEHNR and CDR2 as FQNEAQ (reference sequence). CDR3 loop: CASSLGLHDPFF. The DNA of the CDR3 is TGTGCCAGCAGCTTAGGCTTACATGATCCTTTCTTT.

This chain uses TRBV5-6 with TRBJ1-2; 10 positions match TRBD1. Per the germline V gene, CDR1 is SGHDT and CDR2 is YYEEEE. Trimming at V came to 4 bases and at J to 6 bases, leaving 6 bases not matched to a gene. The CDR3 runs 14 residues. CDR3 bases: TGTGCCAGCAGCCTCATGACAGGGGGCCATGGCTACACCTTC. It yields the protein CASSLMTGGHGYTF. Filled out from reference TRBV5-6 and TRBJ1-2, the complete variable domain reads DAGVTQSPTHLIKTRGQQVTLRCSPKSGHDTVSWYQQALGQGPQFIFQYYEEEERQRGNFPDRFSGHQFPNYSSELNVNALLLGDSALYLCASSLMTGGHGYTFGSGTRLTVV.

The V call is TRBV30, the J call TRBJ1-2, with D possibly being TRBD1 (5 bases). Trimming left V 0 bases short and J 0 bases short, with 8 bases between. The CDR3 covers 14 residues. Germline V gene sequence: CDR1 GTSNPN, CDR2 SVGIG (reference sequence). The chain's CDR3 is CAWSVGATNYGYTF. The CDR3 coding sequence is TGTGCCTGGAGTGTTGGGGCAACTAACTATGGCTACACCTTC. The full variable domain, with the rest looked up from reference TRBV30 and TRBJ1-2, is SQTIHQWPATLVQPVGSPLSLECTVEGTSNPNLYWYRQAAGRGLQLLFYSVGIGQISSEVPQNLSASRPQDRQFILSSKKLLLSDSGFYLCAWSVGATNYGYTFGSGTRLTVV.

The chain links TRBV30 to TRBJ1-1, with D uncertain. The V end lost 3 bases, the J end lost 7 bases, and 12 bases lay between the germline ends. The CDR3 sequence is 12 residues long. The germline CDR1 and CDR2 sequences are GTSNPN and SVGIG (reference sequence). This CDR3 is CAWSPNGLEAFF. CDR3 sequence (DNA): TGTGCCTGGAGCCCCAACGGTCTTGAAGCTTTCTTT.

The chain employs TRBV5-1 and TRBJ1-3; D call uncertain. This CDR3 spans 15 amino acids. Looked up from germline, CDR1 is SGHRS and CDR2 is YFSETQ. Trimming shortened V by 0 bases and J by 4 bases, and 11 bases separated the two germline ends. This CDR3 is CASSLAGSIGNTIYF. The CDR3 coding sequence is TGCGCCAGCAGCTTGGCGGGGAGTATCGGAAACACCATATATTTT.

The chain joins TRBV9 to TRBJ2-1; TRBD2 matches 7 bases. Germline assignment: CDR1 SGDLS and CDR2 YYNGEE. The junction had 4 bases not matched to a gene; V was cut back by 4 bases and J by 0 bases. This CDR3 is built from 15 residues. Here the CDR3 DNA reads TGTGCCAGCAGCCCCTGGACTAGCTCCTACAATGAGCAGTTCTTC. It yields the protein CASSPWTSSYNEQFF.